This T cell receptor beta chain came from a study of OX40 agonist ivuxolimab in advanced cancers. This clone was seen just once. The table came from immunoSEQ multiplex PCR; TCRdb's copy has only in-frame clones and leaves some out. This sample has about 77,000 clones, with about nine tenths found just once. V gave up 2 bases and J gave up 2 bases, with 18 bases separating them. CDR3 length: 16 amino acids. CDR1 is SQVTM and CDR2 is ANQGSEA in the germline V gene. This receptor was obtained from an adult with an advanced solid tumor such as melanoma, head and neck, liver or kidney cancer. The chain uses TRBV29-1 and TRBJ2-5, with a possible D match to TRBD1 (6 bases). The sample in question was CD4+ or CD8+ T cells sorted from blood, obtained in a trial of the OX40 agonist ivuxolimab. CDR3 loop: CSVEPGLVGGQETQYF. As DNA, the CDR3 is TGCAGCGTTGAACCTGGATTGGTAGGGGGACAAGAGACCCAGTACTTC.